This T cell receptor (beta chain) originates from a study of blood T cell repertoires in COVID-19. Study summary: The study drew acute and convalescent COVID-19 samples from the United States, Italy and Spain. Nucleic acid was either cDNA or gDNA, and it came from T cells, B-cell-depleted T cells, or PBMCs.

Measured with immunoSEQ multiplex PCR; TCRdb has only the in-frame clones, and not every one. The table has some 220,000 clones, 65% to 90% seen once. There are 14 residues in the CDR3. V was pared by 8 bases and J by 0 bases, with 13 bases between. Germline V gene data show CDR1 as MGHDK and CDR2 as SYGVNS. This chain uses TRBV25-1 with TRBJ1-1; D not certain. The clonotype originates from a man aged 45-60 years with COVID-19, enrolled during active disease. The sequenced sample was peripheral blood. CDR3: CASQTAVMNTEAFF. In DNA form, the CDR3 reads TGTGCCAGCCAAACAGCGGTCATGAACACTGAAGCTTTCTTT.